The entry below describes one T cell receptor beta chain. The antigen remains undetermined. The trim removed 5 bases at V and 7 bases at J, leaving 8 bases unmatched. CDR1 and CDR2 (germline): MNHNY, SVGAGI (reference sequence). The CDR3 has 15 residues. Libraries were prepared by immunoSEQ multiplex PCR; TCRdb keeps only in-frame clonotypes and omits some of them. The sample has 100,000 to 150,000 clones, more than 70% seen once. This entry comes from a study of T cell responses to AZD1222 COVID-19 vaccine. Study-wide points: Donors skewed white British and female; clonal diversity was possibly underestimated. The breadth and depth of Spike-specific TCRs increased once two AZD1222 doses had been given. Scientists sampled the repertoires only once the peak T cell response had passed.

The chain is built from TRBV6-6 and TRBJ2-3, with TRBD2 identical over 11 bases. The receptor's source is an adult in good health. This specimen consisted of peripheral blood, obtained on day 0 of AZD1222 vaccination. CDR3 nucleotide sequence: TGTGCCAGCAGTACTACTAGCGGGAGTGGGAATACGCAGTATTTT. This encodes CASSTTSGSGNTQYF.